This T cell receptor beta chain came from a study of response to subunit inactivated influenza vaccine. Germline V gene data show CDR1 as SGHDT and CDR2 as YYEEEE. Trimming pared 2 bases from V and 0 bases from J, leaving 6 bases between. This CDR3 spans 15 amino acids. TCRdb redid the calling of the RT-PCR reads with MiXCR, one entry per CDR3 protein. The table records about 570,000 distinct CDR3 sequences, 12% of them present only once. The rearrangement links TRBV5-6 to TRBJ2-6; D not certain. This receptor was obtained from a man between 45 and 60 years old who received an inactivated influenza vaccine. The specimen comprised PBMCs from blood, sampled on the day of vaccination. The CDR3 reads CASSFFFSGANVLTF. CDR3 DNA: TGTGCCAGCAGCTTCTTTTTCTCTGGGGCCAACGTCCTGACTTTC.